These T cell receptor beta chains were read from a single sample in a study of T cells in localized non-small cell lung cancer. TCRdb keeps only in-frame clones here, not all; method: immunoSEQ multiplex PCR. The sample shows around 50,000 clones, 75% to 90% of them seen only once. Sequencing was performed on peripheral blood, taken before any cancer treatment. Source of these receptors: a woman aged 35-70 years with stage I lung adenocarcinoma. Each CDR3 is given with its conserved first and last residue. The D gene is left open where the match is weak. The size of a clone is reported for some rows only, either as once, few or many, or as a class for expanded clones.

j_gene | v_gene | d_gene | abundance | CDR3aa | CDR3nt
TRBJ1-5 | TRBV19 | - | - | CASSISASNQPQHF | TGTGCCAGTAGTATTTCCGCTAGCAATCAGCCCCAGCATTTT
TRBJ1-3 | TRBV2 | TRBD1 | - | CARSTGGPGNTIYF | TGTGCCAGAAGTACAGGGGGGCCTGGAAACACCATATATTTT
TRBJ1-1 | TRBV18 | TRBD1 | once | CASSYRGGTEAFF | TGTGCCAGCTCATACAGGGGTGGTACTGAAGCTTTCTTT
TRBJ2-7 | TRBV4-1 | TRBD1 | - | CASSQGETGMYEQYF | TGCGCCAGCAGCCAAGGAGAGACAGGGATGTACGAGCAGTACTTC
TRBJ2-7 | TRBV5-4 | - | - | CASSPEQYAYEQYF | TGTGCCAGCAGCCCGGAGCAGTATGCCTACGAGCAGTACTTC
TRBJ1-1 | TRBV11-1 | - | - | CASSFSANTEAFF | TGTGCCAGCAGCTTTTCAGCTAACACTGAAGCTTTCTTT
TRBJ1-1 | TRBV19 | - | - | CASSVGQPGTEAFF | TGTGCCAGTAGTGTCGGACAGCCGGGCACTGAAGCTTTCTTT
TRBJ1-4 | TRBV4-1 | - | - | CASSQEAAPHEKLFF | TGCGCCAGCAGCCAAGAGGCAGCCCCCCATGAAAAACTGTTTTTT
TRBJ2-3 | TRBV28 | - | once | CASSFNIETQYF | TGTGCCAGCAGTTTCAATATAGAGACGCAGTATTTT
TRBJ1-2 | TRBV6-5 | TRBD1 | - | CASRVDRDYGYTF | TGTGCCAGCAGAGTAGACAGGGACTACGGCTACACCTTC
TRBJ1-3 | TRBV6-5 | - | - | CASSLGSGNTIYF | TGTGCCAGCAGTTTGGGCTCTGGAAACACCATATATTTT
TRBJ2-2 | TRBV5-5 | - | - | CASSLGPPGGTGELFF | TGTGCCAGCAGCTTGGGACCTCCTGGGGGCACCGGGGAGCTGTTTTTT
TRBJ2-3 | TRBV7-2 | - | - | CASSPGPSDTQYF | TGTGCCAGCAGCCCAGGTCCCTCGGATACGCAGTATTTT
TRBJ2-3 | TRBV5-1 | - | once | CASSFLPDTQYF | TGCGCCAGCAGCTTTTTACCAGATACGCAGTATTTT
TRBJ2-3 | TRBV5-1 | - | - | CASSLGDTQYF | TGCGCCAGCAGCTTGGGGGATACGCAGTATTTT
TRBJ1-1 | TRBV7-8 | - | - | CASSPIARSEAFF | TGTGCCAGCAGCCCAATAGCGAGAAGTGAAGCTTTCTTT
TRBJ1-2 | TRBV30 | - | few | CAWSVEGGYTF | TGTGCCTGGAGTGTTGAGGGCGGCTACACCTTC
TRBJ1-2 | TRBV18 | - | - | CASSPPNQWANYGYTF | TGTGCCAGCTCACCACCAAATCAGTGGGCAAACTATGGCTACACCTTC
TRBJ1-1 | TRBV27 | TRBD1 | - | CASSSRTGGLTEAFF | TGTGCCAGCAGTTCCAGGACAGGGGGTCTAACTGAAGCTTTCTTT
TRBJ1-2 | TRBV4-3 | TRBD1 | - | CASSPTGANYGYTF | TGCGCCAGCAGCCCGACAGGGGCTAACTATGGCTACACCTTC
TRBJ2-7 | TRBV29-1 | - | - | CSVVATAGNEQYF | TGCAGCGTTGTGGCGACAGCGGGTAACGAGCAGTACTTC
TRBJ1-5 | TRBV6-7 | - | - | CASRPGTIVSGNQPQHF | TGTGCCTCACGACCCGGGACTATAGTATCGGGCAATCAGCCCCAGCATTTT
TRBJ2-7 | TRBV6-5 | - | once | CASSWGRRGYEQYF | TGTGCCAGCAGTTGGGGCCGTCGGGGCTACGAGCAGTACTTC
TRBJ2-3 | TRBV5-1 | - | few | CASSLIGGSTDTQYF | TGCGCCAGCAGCTTGATTGGCGGATCCACAGATACGCAGTATTTT
TRBJ2-7 | TRBV7-8 | - | once | CASSLPGGEQYF | TGTGCCAGCAGCTTACCCGGGGGCGAGCAGTACTTC
TRBJ1-2 | TRBV30 | - | once | CAWSRSRHFNYGYTF | TGTGCCTGGAGTCGGTCTAGACATTTTAACTATGGCTACACCTTC
TRBJ1-6 | TRBV19 | TRBD1 | few | CASRATAGTGSNSPLHF | TGTGCCAGTCGAGCGACGGCCGGGACAGGGAGTAATTCACCCCTCCACTTT
TRBJ1-3 | TRBV7-9 | - | - | CASDVSGNTIYF | TGTGCCAGTGACGTCTCTGGAAACACCATATATTTT
TRBJ2-5 | TRBV5-1 | TRBD2 | - | CASRLAGIQETQYF | TGCGCCAGCAGATTAGCGGGGATCCAAGAGACCCAGTACTTC